A single sample gave rise to the 20 T cell receptor beta chains below, sequenced in a study of blood T cell repertoires in COVID-19. Here immunoSEQ multiplex PCR was the method, and the copy in TCRdb shows in-frame clones only, minus some. The sample holds about 330,000 clones, more than 90% seen once. Source material: PBMCs or T cells enriched from blood (not recorded which). These receptors all come from a woman younger than 45 who had recovered from COVID-19.

For the CDR3, the DNA is TGTGCCAGCAGTTTCGGAGGGGCAGGGGAGCAGTACTTC. Translated: CASSFGGAGEQYF. The chain recombines TRBV28 with TRBJ2-7, with D perhaps TRBD2 (6 bases). This CDR3 region has 13 residues. Germline V gene data show CDR1 as MDHEN and CDR2 as SYDVKM. V was clipped by 3 bases and J by 7 bases, with 13 bases between them. The full variable domain, its missing parts supplied by reference TRBV28 and TRBJ2-7, is DVKVTQSSRYLVKRTGEKVFLECVQDMDHENMFWYRQDPGLGLRLIYFSYDVKMKEKGDIPEGYSVSREKKERFSLILESASTNQTSMYLCASSFGGAGEQYFGPGTRLTVT.

The chain carries TRBV19 and TRBJ2-5, with D maybe TRBD1 (6 bases). Trimming shortened V by 5 bases and J by 1 base, and 8 bases separated the two germline ends. From germline, CDR1 is LNHDA and CDR2 SQIVND (reference sequence). The CDR3 covers 13 residues. The CDR3 here is CASSEQGQETQYF. DNA of the CDR3: TGTGCCAGTAGTGAACAGGGCCAAGAGACCCAGTACTTC.

The CDR3 sequence: CASSLGTGSYQPQHF. The CDR3 nucleotides are TGCGCCAGCAGCTTGGGGACAGGGAGTTATCAGCCCCAGCATTTT. This chain links TRBV5-1 with TRBJ1-5; 8 nucleotides align to TRBD1. With V trimmed by 0 bases and J by 5 bases, 4 bases remained unmatched. Germline V gene data show CDR1 as SGHRS and CDR2 as YFSETQ. The CDR3 totals 15 residues. Full variable domain (remainder filled in from reference TRBV5-1 and TRBJ1-5): KAGVTQTPRYLIKTRGQQVTLSCSPISGHRSVSWYQQTPGQGLQFLFEYFSETQRNKGNFPGRFSGRQFSNSRSEMNVSTLELGDSALYLCASSLGTGSYQPQHFGDGTRLSIL.

This rearrangement joins TRBV6-5 to TRBJ1-2, with 7 bases fitting TRBD1. Germline CDR1 reads MNHEY; CDR2 reads SVGAGI. The CDR3 has 14 residues. With V trimmed by 3 bases and J by 8 bases, 9 bases remained unmatched. The CDR3 nucleotides are TGTGCCAGCAGTTATTACAGGGGATCGCGAGGCTACACCTTC. Translation: CASSYYRGSRGYTF.

This clone was found once. This chain connects TRBV28 to TRBJ2-1, with D tentatively TRBD2 (6 bases). CDR1 is MDHEN, CDR2 SYDVKM, per germline. Trimming left V 4 bases short and J 4 bases short, with 20 bases between. The CDR3 extends over 17 amino acids. As DNA, the CDR3 is TGTGCCAGCAGTTCAGCGGCGGGCGGGGCGCAGTACAATGAGCAGTTCTTC. This sequence encodes CASSSAAGGAQYNEQFF.

This clone has just one count. The chain combines TRBV4-1 with TRBJ1-3; D remains unclear. Between the trimmed V and J ends, which lost 6 bases and 4 bases, there was a span of 10 bases. Germline CDR1 and CDR2: MGHRA and YSYEKL. This CDR3 contains 13 residues. The CDR3 sequence: CASSPPLGNTIYF. The DNA of the CDR3 is TGCGCCAGCAGTCCTCCCCTCGGAAACACCATATATTTT.

This rearrangement joins TRBV7-8 to TRBJ1-5; 9 bases line up with TRBD1. The CDR3 length is 20 residues. Germline CDR1 is SGHVS and CDR2 is FQNEAQ. Trimming took 1 base from V and 0 from J; bases not matched to a gene: 13. The CDR3 DNA follows: TGTGCCAGCAGCTTAGGGGAGGCCGGGACAGGGATTTATAGCAATCAGCCCCAGCATTTT. As protein: CASSLGEAGTGIYSNQPQHF.

This chain links TRBV9 with TRBJ2-2, with 8 bases that match TRBD2. The J segment lost 0 bases and the V segment lost 6 bases, leaving 4 bases of the junction unmatched. The germline V gene has CDR1 SGDLS and CDR2 YYNGEE. The CDR3 extends over 15 amino acids. The CDR3, as DNA: TGTGCCAGCACCGGGGGGGATGCGAACACCGGGGAGCTGTTTTTT. As protein: CASTGGDANTGELFF. Together with reference TRBV9 and TRBJ2-2, the CDR3 gives the full variable domain: DSGVTQTPKHLITATGQRVTLRCSPRSGDLSVYWYQQSLDQGLQFLIQYYNGEERAKGNILERFSAQQFPDLHSELNLSSLELGDSALYFCASTGGDANTGELFFGEGSRLTVL.

Turning to this clone: Other nucleotide sequences in the sample specify the same CDR3. The V gene is TRBV5-1, the J gene TRBJ2-3; 8 nucleotides align to TRBD1. This CDR3 comprises 14 residues. The V gene end was trimmed by 2 bases and the J gene end by 3 bases; junction bases not matched to a gene: 2. Germline V gene data show CDR1 as SGHRS and CDR2 as YFSETQ. CDR3 residues: CASSLDRGTDTQYF. The CDR3 DNA sequence: TGCGCCAGCAGCTTAGACAGGGGTACAGATACGCAGTATTTT.

V and J are TRBV13 and TRBJ1-2, with D perhaps matching TRBD1 (5 bases). Per the germline V gene, CDR1 is PRHDT and CDR2 is FYEKMQ (reference sequence). Trimming removed 2 bases from V and 4 bases from J, with 8 bases in between. This CDR3 has 13 residues. CDR3 loop: CASSLWGGYGYTF. CDR3 DNA sequence: TGTGCCAGCAGCTTATGGGGGGGCTATGGCTACACCTTC.

The CDR3 protein is CASSPGEGNTEAFF. CDR3 sequence (DNA): TGTGCCAGCAGCCCCGGGGAGGGGAACACTGAAGCTTTCTTT. J is TRBJ1-1 and V is TRBV7-6; D remains ambiguous. The CDR3 loop spans 14 amino acids. Germline CDR1 is SGHVS and CDR2 is FNYEAQ. The ends were cut back, 5 bases at V and 1 base at J, with 11 bases in the middle.

The chain is built from TRBV6-5 and TRBJ2-7; 12 bases are shared with TRBD2. CDR3 length equals 14 residues. Germline loops: CDR1 MNHEY, CDR2 SVGAGI. Trimming removed 6 bases from V and 3 bases from J; junction bases left unmatched: 3. The CDR3 loop reads CASRTGLAGYEQYF. DNA for the CDR3: TGTGCCAGCAGAACGGGACTAGCGGGCTACGAGCAGTACTTC.

This chain links TRBV13 with TRBJ2-1; D is ambiguous. CDR1 is PRHDT, CDR2 FYEKMQ, per germline (reference sequence). The CDR3 has 11 amino acids. The ends were cut back, 5 bases at V and 9 bases at J, with 8 bases in the middle. As DNA, the CDR3 is TGTGCCAGCAGCCCGCGGCGTGAGCAGTTCTTC. Translated, it gives CASSPRREQFF. Full variable domain (remainder filled in from reference TRBV13 and TRBJ2-1): AAGVIQSPRHLIKEKRETATLKCYPIPRHDTVYWYQQGPGQDPQFLISFYEKMQSDKGSIPDRFSAQQFSDYHSELNMSSLELGDSALYFCASSPRREQFFGPGTRLTVL.

J is TRBJ1-1 and V is TRBV7-9; 7 bases fit TRBD1. After removal of 5 bases from V and 1 base from J, the junction contained 1 base not matched to a gene. CDR3 length equals 13 residues. Germline V CDR1 and CDR2: SEHNR, FQNEAQ (reference sequence). CDR3 bases: TGTGCCAGCAGCCAGGGGGGGAACACTGAAGCTTTCTTT. It codes for CASSQGGNTEAFF.

This chain uses TRBV15 with TRBJ2-5; TRBD2 matches 10 bases. Per the germline V gene, CDR1 is LNHNV and CDR2 is YYDKDF (reference sequence). This CDR3 is 15 amino acids long. With 3 bases clipped from V and 3 bases from J, the junction kept 4 bases outside the gene matches. In DNA form, the CDR3 reads TGTGCCACCAGCAGTCTACTAGCGGGAAAAGAGACCCAGTACTTC. Residues: CATSSLLAGKETQYF.

V and J are TRBV7-2 and TRBJ1-5; tentative D call: TRBD1 (6 bases). The CDR3 runs 15 residues. Germline CDR1 reads SGHTA; CDR2 reads FQGNSA. Trimming took 2 bases from V and 6 from J, leaving 14 bases between them. The CDR3 bases are TGTGCCAGCAGCTTAAGGGAGGGGGGCGGTCAGCCCCAGCATTTT. Protein sequence: CASSLREGGGQPQHF.

This clone was seen once. The rearrangement uses TRBV30 and TRBJ2-7; tentative D call: TRBD2 (7 bases). V lost 2 bases, J lost 9 bases, and 14 bases lay in between. CDR3 length: 12 residues. The germline V gene has CDR1 GTSNPN and CDR2 SVGIG (reference sequence). The CDR3 protein is CAWSWTAGLQYF. The CDR3 DNA is TGTGCCTGGAGTTGGACAGCGGGGCTGCAGTACTTC.

As for this clone: The junction differs from germline at one of its ends, possibly a read error. At the DNA level, this CDR3 is encoded by other sequences in the same sample as well. The CDR3 bases are TGTGCCAGCAGTTTAAGGGGGCTTAGAGCCCTTGAAGCCTTCTTT. Translation: CASSLRGLRALEAFF. The chain couples TRBV28 to TRBJ1-1; 7 bases map to TRBD1. CDR3 length equals 15 residues. CDR1 is MDHEN, CDR2 SYDVKM, per germline.

This chain uses TRBV24-1 with TRBJ1-5; D uncertain. CDR1 and CDR2 from the germline V gene are KGHDR and SFDVKD. V was clipped by 9 bases and J by 3 bases, with 17 bases between them. CDR3 length equals 15 residues. CDR3 in DNA: TGTGCCACCTACCCACGACTTTGCTACAATCAGCCCCAGCATTTT. This gives the protein CATYPRLCYNQPQHF.

V gene TRBV25-1 combines with J gene TRBJ2-7, with a possible D match to TRBD1 (6 bases). Per the germline V gene, CDR1 is MGHDK and CDR2 is SYGVNS. Trimming removed 6 bases at V and 0 bases at J, with 24 bases between. CDR3 length: 18 residues. The CDR3 spells CASSDSEQGHTYSYEQYF. CDR3 in DNA: TGTGCCAGCAGCGATTCCGAACAGGGCCATACATACTCCTACGAGCAGTACTTC.